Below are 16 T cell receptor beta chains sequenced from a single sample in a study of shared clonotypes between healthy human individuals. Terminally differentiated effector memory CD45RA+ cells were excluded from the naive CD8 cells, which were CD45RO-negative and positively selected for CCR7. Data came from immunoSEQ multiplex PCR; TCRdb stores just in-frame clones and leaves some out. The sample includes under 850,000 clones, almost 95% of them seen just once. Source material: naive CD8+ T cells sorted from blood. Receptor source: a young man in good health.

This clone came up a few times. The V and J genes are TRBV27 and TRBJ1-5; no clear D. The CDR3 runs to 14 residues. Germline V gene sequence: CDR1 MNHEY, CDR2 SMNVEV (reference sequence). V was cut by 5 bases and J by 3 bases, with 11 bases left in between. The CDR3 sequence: CASSPRGTNQPQHF. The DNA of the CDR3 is TGTGCCAGCAGTCCCCGGGGTACCAATCAGCCCCAGCATTTT.

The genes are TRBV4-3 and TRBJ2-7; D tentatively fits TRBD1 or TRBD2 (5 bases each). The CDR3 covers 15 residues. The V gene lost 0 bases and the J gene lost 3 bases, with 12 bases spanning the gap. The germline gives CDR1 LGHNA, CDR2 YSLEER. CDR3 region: CASSQEGVGDYEQYF. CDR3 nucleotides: TGCGCCAGCAGCCAAGAAGGGGTGGGGGACTACGAGCAGTACTTC.

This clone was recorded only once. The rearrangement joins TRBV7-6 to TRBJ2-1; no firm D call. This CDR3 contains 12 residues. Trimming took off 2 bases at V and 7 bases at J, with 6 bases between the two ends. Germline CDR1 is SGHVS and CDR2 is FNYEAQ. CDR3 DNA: TGTGCCAGCAGCTTAATGACTAATGAGCAGTTCTTC. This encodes CASSLMTNEQFF. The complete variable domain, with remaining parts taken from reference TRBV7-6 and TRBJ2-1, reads GAGVSQSPRYKVTKRGQDVALRCDPISGHVSLYWYRQALGQGPEFLTYFNYEAQQDKSGLPNDRFSAERPEGSISTLTIQRTEQRDSAMYRCASSLMTNEQFFGPGTRLTVL.

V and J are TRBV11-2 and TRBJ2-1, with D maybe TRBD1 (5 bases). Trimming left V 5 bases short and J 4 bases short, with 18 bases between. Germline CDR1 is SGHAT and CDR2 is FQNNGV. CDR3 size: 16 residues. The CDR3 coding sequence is TGTGCCAGCAGCCCCGAAGGCAGGGTCAGGTACAATGAGCAGTTCTTC. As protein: CASSPEGRVRYNEQFF.

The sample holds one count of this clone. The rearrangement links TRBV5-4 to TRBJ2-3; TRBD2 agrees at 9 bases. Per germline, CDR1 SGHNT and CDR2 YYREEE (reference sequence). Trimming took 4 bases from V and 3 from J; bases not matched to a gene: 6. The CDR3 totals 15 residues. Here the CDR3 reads CASSLSGGETDTQYF. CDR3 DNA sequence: TGTGCCAGCAGCCTTAGCGGGGGAGAGACAGATACGCAGTATTTT. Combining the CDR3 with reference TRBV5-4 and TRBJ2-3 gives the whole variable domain ETGVTQSPTHLIKTRGQQVTLRCSSQSGHNTVSWYQQALGQGPQFIFQYYREEENGRGNFPPRFSGLQFPNYSSELNVNALELDDSALYLCASSLSGGETDTQYFGPGTRLTVL.

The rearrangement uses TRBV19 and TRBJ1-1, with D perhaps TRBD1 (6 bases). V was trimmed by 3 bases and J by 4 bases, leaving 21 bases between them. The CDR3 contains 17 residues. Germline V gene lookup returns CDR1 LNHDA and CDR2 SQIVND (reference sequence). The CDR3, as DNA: TGTGCCAGTAGTATTTTAGGTCAGGGCAGGGGTCGCACTGAAGCTTTCTTT. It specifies CASSILGQGRGRTEAFF.

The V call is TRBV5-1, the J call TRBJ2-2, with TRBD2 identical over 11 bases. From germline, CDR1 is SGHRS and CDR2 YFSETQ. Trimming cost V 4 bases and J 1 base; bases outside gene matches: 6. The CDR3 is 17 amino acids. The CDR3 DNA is TGCGCCAGCAGCCCCGTGGGACTAGCGGTGAACACCGGGGAGCTGTTTTTT. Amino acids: CASSPVGLAVNTGELFF.

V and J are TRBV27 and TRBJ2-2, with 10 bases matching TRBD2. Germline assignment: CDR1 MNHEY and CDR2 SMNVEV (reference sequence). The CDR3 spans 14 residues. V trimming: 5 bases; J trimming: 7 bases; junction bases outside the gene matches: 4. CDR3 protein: CASSPGLAIGELFF. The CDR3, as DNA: TGTGCCAGCAGTCCGGGACTAGCGATCGGGGAGCTGTTTTTT.

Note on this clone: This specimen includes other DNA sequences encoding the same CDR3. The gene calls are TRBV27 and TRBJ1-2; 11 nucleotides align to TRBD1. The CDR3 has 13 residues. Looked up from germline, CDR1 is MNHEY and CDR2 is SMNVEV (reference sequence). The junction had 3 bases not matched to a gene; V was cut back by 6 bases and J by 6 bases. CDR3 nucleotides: TGTGCCAGCAGGGACAGGGGGCTGGATGGCTACACCTTC. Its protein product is CASRDRGLDGYTF.

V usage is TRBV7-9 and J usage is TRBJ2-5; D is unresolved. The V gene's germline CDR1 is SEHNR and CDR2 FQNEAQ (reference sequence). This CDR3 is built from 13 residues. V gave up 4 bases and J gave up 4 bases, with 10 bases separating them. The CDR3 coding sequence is TGTGCCAGCAGCTCAAATCACTCAGAGACCCAGTACTTC. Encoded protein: CASSSNHSETQYF.

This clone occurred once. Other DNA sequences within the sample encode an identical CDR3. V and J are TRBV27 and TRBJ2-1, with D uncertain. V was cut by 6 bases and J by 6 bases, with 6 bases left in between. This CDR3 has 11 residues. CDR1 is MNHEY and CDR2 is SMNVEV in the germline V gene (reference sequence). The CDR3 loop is CASRWGNEQFF. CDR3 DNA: TGTGCCAGCAGGTGGGGCAATGAGCAGTTCTTC.

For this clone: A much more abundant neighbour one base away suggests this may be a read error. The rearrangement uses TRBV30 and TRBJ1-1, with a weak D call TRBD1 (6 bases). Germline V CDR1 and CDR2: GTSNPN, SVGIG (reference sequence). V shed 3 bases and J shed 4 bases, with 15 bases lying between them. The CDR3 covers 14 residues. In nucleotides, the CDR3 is TGTGCCTGGAGCAGCAGGGGTGAGATCACTGAAGCTTTCTTT. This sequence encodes CAWSSRGEITEAFF.

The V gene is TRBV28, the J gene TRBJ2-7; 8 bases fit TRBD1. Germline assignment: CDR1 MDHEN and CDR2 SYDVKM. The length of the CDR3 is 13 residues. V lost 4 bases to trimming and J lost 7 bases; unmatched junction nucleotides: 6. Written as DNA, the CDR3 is TGTGCCAGCAGTTCCCGGACAGGGTGGGAGCAGTACTTC. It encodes CASSSRTGWEQYF.

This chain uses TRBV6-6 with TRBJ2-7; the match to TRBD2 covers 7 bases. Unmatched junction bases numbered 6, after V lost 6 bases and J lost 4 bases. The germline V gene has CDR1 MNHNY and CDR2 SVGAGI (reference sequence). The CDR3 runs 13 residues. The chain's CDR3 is CASSPGLPYEQYF. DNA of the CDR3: TGTGCCAGCAGCCCGGGACTACCTTACGAGCAGTACTTC.

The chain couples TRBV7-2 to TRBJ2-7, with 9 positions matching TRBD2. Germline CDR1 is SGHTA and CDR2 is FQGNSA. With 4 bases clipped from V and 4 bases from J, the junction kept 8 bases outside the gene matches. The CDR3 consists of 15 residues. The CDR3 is CASSSPGTSYYEQYF. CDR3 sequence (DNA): TGTGCCAGCAGCTCTCCCGGGACTAGCTATTACGAGCAGTACTTC.

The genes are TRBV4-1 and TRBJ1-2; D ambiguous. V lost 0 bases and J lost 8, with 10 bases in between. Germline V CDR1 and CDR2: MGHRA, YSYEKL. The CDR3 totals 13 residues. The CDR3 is CASSQDTRNGYTF. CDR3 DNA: TGCGCCAGCAGCCAAGATACCAGGAACGGCTACACCTTC.